The following is a TCR beta chain sequence with its context. Its antigen is as yet unknown. The entry originates in a study of a mutant IDH1 vaccine in newly diagnosed glioma. Study-wide background: Most patients had received both radiotherapy and temozolomide, the prior options being radiotherapy, temozolomide, or both. Overall study findings and caveats: Changes in the top peripheral T cell clonotypes seemingly had no bearing on pseudoprogression.

Time point here: baseline, week 1 (first vaccination visit). The treatment denotes: pre-vaccination baseline after standard-of-care therapy. V lost 5 bases and J lost 1, with 11 bases in between. Germline V gene data show CDR1 as MNHNY and CDR2 as SVGAGI (reference sequence). CDR3 size: 15 residues. Only in-frame clones appear in the TCRdb table, and some are missing; sequencing was by immunoSEQ multiplex PCR. The top ten hold about 2.2% of the sample, which has 50,000 or so clones, roughly 88% seen once. The receptor's source is a man aged 35-49 years with glioma. The sequencing here drew on PBMCs, taken from a glioma patient treated with radiotherapy, temozolomide or both. The V and J genes are TRBV6-6 and TRBJ2-2; D might be TRBD1 (5 bases). The CDR3 bases are TGTGCCAGCAGTAAATTCAGGGAGAACACCGGGGAGCTGTTTTTT. Amino acids: CASSKFRENTGELFF.